This entry lists 24 T cell receptor beta chains sequenced from one sample in a study of shared clonotypes between healthy human individuals. Using immunoSEQ multiplex PCR, the repertoire was profiled, and TCRdb retains in-frame clones only, with some absent. The profile shows roughly 590,000 clones, roughly 95% of them singletons. It was CD45RO-negative cells, positively selected for CCR7, that made up naive CD8 cells, with terminally differentiated effector memory CD45RA+ cells excluded. The sequencing sample was made of naive CD8+ T cells sorted from blood. These receptors came from a woman between 25 and 40 years old in good health.

This rearrangement joins TRBV28 to TRBJ2-7; D remains ambiguous. CDR3 length: 14 residues. The germline CDR1 and CDR2 sequences are MDHEN and SYDVKM. The V gene lost 5 bases and the J gene lost 3 bases, with 14 bases spanning the gap. This chain's CDR3 is CASSLPSSIYEQYF. The CDR3 coding sequence is TGTGCCAGCAGTCTCCCCTCTTCCATCTACGAGCAGTACTTC.

The rearrangement joins TRBV19 to TRBJ2-1; no definite D call. Trimming removed 0 bases from V and 12 bases from J, with 12 bases in between. This CDR3 spans 13 amino acids. CDR1 and CDR2 (germline): LNHDA, SQIVND (reference sequence). CDR3 sequence: CASSIDLESGQFF. In DNA, the CDR3 is TGTGCCAGTAGTATAGATCTAGAGAGTGGGCAGTTCTTC.

This chain links TRBV2 with TRBJ2-1; 13 bases are a match to TRBD2. Germline lookup yields CDR1 SNHLY and CDR2 FYNNEI. Germline trimming cut 4 bases from V and 8 bases from J; bases unmatched to any gene: 2. CDR3 length equals 14 residues. CDR3 amino acids: CASSATSGRYEQFF. The DNA for the CDR3 is TGTGCCAGCAGTGCGACTAGCGGGAGGTATGAGCAGTTCTTC.

The rearrangement uses TRBV13 and TRBJ2-7; the D call may be TRBD1 or TRBD2 (5 bases each). CDR1 and CDR2 (germline): PRHDT, FYEKMQ (reference sequence). The CDR3 extends over 13 amino acids. V was clipped by 4 bases and J by 4 bases, with 11 bases between them. CDR3 region: CASSWGRTYEQYF. The CDR3 DNA is TGTGCCAGCAGCTGGGGACGCACTTACGAGCAGTACTTC.

The rearrangement links TRBV11-2 to TRBJ2-7; D might be TRBD2 (6 bases). Germline CDR1 reads SGHAT; CDR2 reads FQNNGV. The length of the CDR3 is 14 residues. Trimming removed 4 bases at V and 2 bases at J, with 12 bases between. The CDR3 sequence is CASSYGTSPYEQYF. CDR3 bases: TGTGCCAGCAGCTACGGGACTTCCCCCTACGAGCAGTACTTC.

This chain connects TRBV25-1 to TRBJ1-5; 12 bases are a match to TRBD1. This CDR3 has 14 amino acids. Unmatched junction bases numbered 0, after V lost 8 bases and J lost 1 base. From germline, CDR1 is MGHDK and CDR2 SYGVNS. CDR3 loop: CASGTGGSNQPQHF. In DNA, the CDR3 is TGTGCCAGCGGGACAGGGGGCAGCAATCAGCCCCAGCATTTT.

The chain has TRBV2 and TRBJ2-1; TRBD2 might be the D (5 bases). V lost 7 bases and J lost 2, with 15 bases in between. CDR3 length: 15 amino acids. The germline V gene has CDR1 SNHLY and CDR2 FYNNEI. The CDR3 DNA is TGTGCCAGCATAGTAGGTAGCGCAGCCTACAATGAGCAGTTCTTC. Amino acids: CASIVGSAAYNEQFF. Looking up the rest from reference TRBV2 and TRBJ2-1 gives the full variable domain: EPEVTQTPSHQVTQMGQEVILRCVPISNHLYFYWYRQILGQKVEFLVSFYNNEISEKSEIFDDQFSVERPDGSNFTLKIRSTKLEDSAMYFCASIVGSAAYNEQFFGPGTRLTVL.

The rearrangement joins TRBV11-2 to TRBJ2-7; 14 nucleotides agree with TRBD2. Germline V CDR1 and CDR2: SGHAT, FQNNGV. V shed 1 base, J shed 6 bases, and the junction held 14 bases outside the gene matches. The CDR3 extends over 19 amino acids. As DNA, the CDR3 is TGTGCCAGCAGCTTAGTCTTCCCCCCCGGACTAGCGGGAGGCCGCGAGCAGTACTTC. Residues: CASSLVFPPGLAGGREQYF.

The rearrangement joins TRBV7-5 to TRBJ2-1; no DNA check was done on the table's D call, TRBD2. TRBV7-5 corresponds to a pseudogene. This CDR3 region has 15 residues. CDR3 sequence (DNA): TGTGTCAGAAGCTTAGGACTAGTTTCGGTCGATGAGCAGTTCTTC. Residues: CVRSLGLVSVDEQFF.

The chain joins TRBV19 to TRBJ2-1; 8 bases fit TRBD2. The germline V gene has CDR1 LNHDA and CDR2 SQIVND (reference sequence). V trimming: 6 bases; J trimming: 0 bases; junction bases outside the gene matches: 1. This CDR3 is built from 14 residues. CDR3 region: CASSLAGSYNEQFF. CDR3 coding DNA: TGTGCCAGTAGCCTAGCGGGCTCCTACAATGAGCAGTTCTTC.

The genes are TRBV7-9 and TRBJ2-5; 14 bases fit TRBD2. The CDR3 has 17 amino acids. Germline V gene lookup returns CDR1 SEHNR and CDR2 FQNEAQ (reference sequence). V gave up 4 bases and J gave up 7 bases; unmatched junction bases: 11. The CDR3 DNA reads as TGTGCCAGCAGCTCGGGACTAGCGGGAGCCACACAGGTGACCCAGTACTTC. Translation: CASSSGLAGATQVTQYF.

The chain couples TRBV10-3 to TRBJ2-1, with 9 bases fitting TRBD2. Losses at the gene ends were 8 bases for V and 4 bases for J; bases not matched to a gene: 3. From germline, CDR1 is ENHRY and CDR2 SYGVKD. This CDR3 contains 13 residues. CDR3 coding DNA: TGTGCCATCCGGACTAGCGTGTACAATGAGCAGTTCTTC. Its translation is CAIRTSVYNEQFF.

The chain carries TRBV19 and TRBJ1-2; tentative D call: TRBD1 (6 bases). V lost 5 bases and J lost 3, with 13 bases in between. Germline CDR1 reads LNHDA; CDR2 reads SQIVND (reference sequence). This CDR3 has 14 amino acids. CDR3 coding DNA: TGTGCCAGTAGTTGGAGTAGGACAGACTATGGCTACACCTTC. Translating gives CASSWSRTDYGYTF.

The chain has TRBV4-1 and TRBJ2-1, with D possibly matching TRBD1 (7 bases). CDR3 length: 15 residues. V shed 0 bases and J shed 4 bases, with 10 bases lying between them. The germline gives CDR1 MGHRA, CDR2 YSYEKL. CDR3 DNA sequence: TGCGCCAGCAGCCAAGAGGAGGGGGCTTACAATGAGCAGTTCTTC. It specifies CASSQEEGAYNEQFF.

The CDR3 coding sequence is TGTGCCAGCAGTCCCGACTGGACCTATGGCTACACCTTC. Its protein product is CASSPDWTYGYTF. The gene calls are TRBV28 and TRBJ1-2; no firm D call. CDR1 and CDR2 (germline): MDHEN, SYDVKM. Trimming shortened V by 5 bases and J by 4 bases, and 11 bases separated the two germline ends. There are 13 residues in the CDR3.

The chain recombines TRBV11-2 with TRBJ2-7; D is uncertain. The CDR3 totals 11 residues. CDR1 and CDR2 (germline): SGHAT, FQNNGV. Trimming removed 5 bases from V and 6 bases from J, with 8 bases in between. CDR3 sequence: CASSHGSEQYF. In DNA, the CDR3 is TGTGCCAGCAGCCATGGATCCGAGCAGTACTTC.

The J gene is TRBJ2-1, the V gene TRBV7-8; no clear D. CDR1 and CDR2 (germline): SGHVS, FQNEAQ. The V end was cut by 2 bases, the J end by 6 bases, with 14 bases between. CDR3 size: 15 residues. The CDR3 DNA is TGTGCCAGCAGCTTATTGGCAGGCCTACCCAATGAGCAGTTCTTC. This gives the protein CASSLLAGLPNEQFF.

This rearrangement joins TRBV9 to TRBJ2-2; D is undetermined. The V gene's germline CDR1 is SGDLS and CDR2 YYNGEE. V lost 3 bases, J lost 0 bases, and 9 bases lay in between. This CDR3 comprises 15 residues. In nucleotides, the CDR3 is TGTGCCAGCAGCGCAAGGGTATCGAACACCGGGGAGCTGTTTTTT. This encodes CASSARVSNTGELFF.

The chain is built from TRBV27 and TRBJ2-7, with D perhaps TRBD1 (5 bases). The V gene's germline CDR1 is MNHEY and CDR2 SMNVEV (reference sequence). The V and J ends lost 5 bases and 0 bases respectively, with 11 bases between them. The CDR3 covers 14 residues. CDR3 amino acids: CASSLTGNSYEQYF. Here the CDR3 DNA reads TGTGCCAGCAGTCTCACAGGTAACTCCTACGAGCAGTACTTC.

The rearrangement joins TRBV6-6 to TRBJ2-7; tentatively, D is TRBD2 (5 bases). V lost 6 bases, J lost 3 bases, and 15 bases lay in between. Per the germline V gene, CDR1 is MNHNY and CDR2 is SVGAGI (reference sequence). This CDR3 has 14 residues. CDR3 region: CASSISGGGYEQYF. The CDR3 DNA is TGTGCCAGCAGCATATCGGGCGGAGGCTACGAGCAGTACTTC.

This clone was found once. The chain combines TRBV28 with TRBJ2-3; 12 nucleotides match TRBD2. With 8 bases clipped from V and 4 bases from J, the junction kept 4 bases outside the gene matches. There are 14 residues in the CDR3. Germline V gene data show CDR1 as MDHEN and CDR2 as SYDVKM. The CDR3 loop reads CASERLAGADTQYF. As DNA, the CDR3 is TGTGCCAGCGAACGACTAGCGGGGGCAGATACGCAGTATTTT.

The CDR3 bases are TGCGCCAGCAGTCAAGAGGGTGAAGCTTTCTTT. This gives the protein CASSQEGEAFF. V gene TRBV23-1 combines with J gene TRBJ1-1; no clear D gene. TRBV23-1 is sorted into the ORF group, with uncertain function. The V end lost 2 bases, the J end lost 7 bases, and 5 bases lay between the germline ends. There are 11 residues in the CDR3.

This clone was observed once. The V gene is TRBV14, the J gene TRBJ2-1; no definite D call. CDR1 is SGHDN, CDR2 FVKESK, per germline. This CDR3 is built from 14 residues. Trimming pared 0 bases from V and 7 bases from J, leaving 10 bases between. The CDR3 reads CASSQEGYRNEQFF. CDR3 DNA: TGTGCCAGCAGCCAAGAGGGCTACCGGAATGAGCAGTTCTTC.

This chain links TRBV28 with TRBJ1-2, with D hard to call. Germline CDR1 is MDHEN and CDR2 is SYDVKM. V was trimmed by 2 bases and J by 0 bases, leaving 7 bases between them. The CDR3 spans 14 residues. CDR3: CASSLLGSNYGYTF. In nucleotides, the CDR3 is TGTGCCAGCAGTTTACTGGGGTCTAACTATGGCTACACCTTC.